The 18 T cell receptor beta chains reported below all come from one sample, sequenced in a study of OX40 agonist ivuxolimab in advanced cancers. Library creation used the immunoSEQ multiplex PCR assay. The table was pulled from immuneACCESS by TCRdb, which kept in-frame rearrangements only. Such tables lose some clones; where checked, under half of the loss comes from unresolved V genes, and the rest has no known cause. The sample includes fewer than 95,000 clones, with approximately 90% observed a single time. The biggest ten clones account for 7.4% of the sample. Material: CD4+ or CD8+ T cells sorted from blood, obtained in a trial of the OX40 agonist ivuxolimab. The receptors come from an adult with an advanced solid tumor such as melanoma, head and neck, liver or kidney cancer.

V is TRBV21-1 and J is TRBJ2-7; TRBD1, as called in the table, went unchecked against the DNA. TRBV21-1 is termed a pseudogene. The CDR3 runs 12 residues. CDR3 bases: TGTGCCAGCAGCAAGACAGGGTACGAGCAGTACTTC. As protein: CASSKTGYEQYF.

In its sample, this clone was seen a few times. The genes are TRBV13 and TRBJ2-3; D unresolved. Germline assignment: CDR1 PRHDT and CDR2 FYEKMQ (reference sequence). V lost 5 bases, J lost 5 bases, and 11 bases lay in between. The CDR3 runs 13 residues. CDR3 region: CASSVIPRDTQYF. Written as DNA, the CDR3 is TGTGCCAGCAGCGTAATCCCGAGAGATACGCAGTATTTT.

The rearrangement links TRBV29-1 to TRBJ2-7; 8 bases map to TRBD1. Per the germline V gene, CDR1 is SQVTM and CDR2 is ANQGSEA. With 3 bases clipped from V and 3 bases from J, the junction kept 7 bases outside the gene matches. The CDR3 loop spans 14 amino acids. The CDR3 sequence: CSVEGGTGDYEQYF. The CDR3, as DNA: TGCAGCGTTGAGGGTGGGACAGGCGACTACGAGCAGTACTTC.

This sequence joins TRBV19 and TRBJ2-3; D tentatively reads TRBD1 or TRBD2 (5 bases each). The CDR3 totals 14 residues. Germline V gene lookup returns CDR1 LNHDA and CDR2 SQIVND (reference sequence). Trimming removed 5 bases from V and 4 bases from J, with 13 bases in between. In nucleotides, the CDR3 is TGTGCCAGTAGTGTATATGGGGGATCAGATACGCAGTATTTT. Its protein is CASSVYGGSDTQYF.

J is TRBJ1-2 and V is TRBV18; 7 nucleotides match TRBD1. Germline loops: CDR1 KGHSH, CDR2 LQKENI. The CDR3 is 13 residues long. With V trimmed by 4 bases and J by 3 bases, 2 bases remained unmatched. CDR3 sequence reads: CASSLDRDYGYTF. In nucleotides, the CDR3 is TGTGCCAGCTCACTCGACAGGGACTATGGCTACACCTTC.

The genes are TRBV11-3 and TRBJ2-1; D may be TRBD2 (6 bases). V gave up 2 bases and J gave up 6 bases, with 14 bases separating them. The CDR3 runs 15 residues. Germline values: CDR1 SGHNT, CDR2 YENEEA. The CDR3 loop is CASSLLRDSGNEQFF. For the CDR3, the DNA is TGTGCCAGCAGCTTACTCCGGGACTCCGGCAATGAGCAGTTCTTC.

The chain carries TRBV4-1 and TRBJ2-7, with D possibly being TRBD2 (5 bases). CDR3 length: 13 amino acids. Germline-derived CDR1 and CDR2 are MGHRA and YSYEKL. Deletions cut 4 bases from V and 3 bases from J, with 10 bases between. CDR3 amino acids: CASSLNGDYEQYF. The CDR3 bases are TGCGCCAGCAGCCTTAACGGGGACTACGAGCAGTACTTC.

This chain links TRBV9 with TRBJ2-1; D remains ambiguous. Trimming took 4 bases from V and 8 from J, leaving 16 bases between them. This CDR3 is 14 amino acids long. CDR1 and CDR2 (germline): SGDLS, YYNGEE. The CDR3 reads CASSSWSSRDEQFF. CDR3 DNA: TGTGCCAGCAGCTCCTGGAGCAGCCGCGATGAGCAGTTCTTC.

The V and J genes are TRBV5-6 and TRBJ2-7; D gene unclear. This CDR3 region has 13 residues. Trimming left V 0 bases short and J 2 bases short, with 6 bases between. The germline gives CDR1 SGHDT, CDR2 YYEEEE. The CDR3 nucleotides are TGTGCCAGCAGCTTGGGCCCAGCCTACGAGCAGTACTTC. Encoded protein: CASSLGPAYEQYF. The full variable domain, its missing parts supplied by reference TRBV5-6 and TRBJ2-7, is DAGVTQSPTHLIKTRGQQVTLRCSPKSGHDTVSWYQQALGQGPQFIFQYYEEEERQRGNFPDRFSGHQFPNYSSELNVNALLLGDSALYLCASSLGPAYEQYFGPGTRLTVT.

The V call is TRBV27, the J call TRBJ2-1; weak D call: TRBD1 (8 bases). Trimming removed 6 bases from V and 6 bases from J, with 15 bases in between. The CDR3 is made up of 14 amino acids. Germline V gene sequence: CDR1 MNHEY, CDR2 SMNVEV (reference sequence). This CDR3 is CASRLGGTGNEQFF. The CDR3, as DNA: TGTGCCAGCAGATTGGGGGGGACAGGCAATGAGCAGTTCTTC.

The chain has TRBV23-1 and TRBJ2-3, with D unclear. TRBV23-1 is marked as an open reading frame, function uncertain. CDR3 size: 15 residues. Trimming took off 4 bases at V and 3 bases at J, with 14 bases between the two ends. CDR3 DNA: TGCGCCAGCAGTCTCTGGCAGTGGGGAACAGATACGCAGTATTTT. Translated: CASSLWQWGTDTQYF.

The chain joins TRBV11-2 to TRBJ1-4; D not resolved. The CDR3 has 15 residues. Germline CDR1 reads SGHAT; CDR2 reads FQNNGV. The ends were cut back, 1 base at V and 4 bases at J, with 10 bases in the middle. CDR3 residues: CASSLAGLSNEKLFF. The CDR3 nucleotides are TGTGCCAGCAGCTTAGCCGGACTGAGTAATGAAAAACTGTTTTTT.

The CDR3 region has the DNA TGTGCCAGTAGTCCACCGGGACAGCGCACAGATACGCAGTATTTT. Encoded protein: CASSPPGQRTDTQYF. The chain links TRBV19 to TRBJ2-3; 7 nucleotides match TRBD1. The CDR3 has 15 amino acids. The germline CDR1 and CDR2 sequences are LNHDA and SQIVND (reference sequence). V shed 5 bases, J shed 1 base, and the junction held 6 bases outside the gene matches.

The chain carries TRBV23-1 and TRBJ1-3; no clear D. TRBV23-1 has ORF status, its function being uncertain. Trimming pared 3 bases from V and 0 bases from J, leaving 12 bases between. This CDR3 comprises 16 residues. In nucleotides, the CDR3 is TGCGCCAGCAGTCAGTTTAGAGTCCTCTCTGGAAACACCATATATTTT. It specifies CASSQFRVLSGNTIYF.

The chain uses TRBV5-8 and TRBJ2-7; TRBD2 agrees at 8 bases. The CDR3 totals 14 residues. Germline loops: CDR1 SGHTS, CDR2 YDEGEE. Trimming took 0 bases from V and 6 from J; bases not matched to a gene: 5. CDR3 sequence reads: CASSLAGGLGEQYF. The CDR3 nucleotides are TGTGCCAGCAGCTTGGCGGGGGGGCTAGGCGAGCAGTACTTC. The full variable domain, completed using reference TRBV5-8 and TRBJ2-7, is EAGVTQSPTHLIKTRGQQATLRCSPISGHTSVYWYQQALGLGLQFLLWYDEGEERNRGNFPPRFSGRQFPNYSSELNVNALELEDSALYLCASSLAGGLGEQYFGPGTRLTVT.

The chain joins TRBV5-1 to TRBJ1-2, with D unclear. Trimming left V 5 bases short and J 5 bases short, with 10 bases between. From germline, CDR1 is SGHRS and CDR2 YFSETQ. This CDR3 has 12 amino acids. The DNA for the CDR3 is TGCGCCAGCAGTCTGGGCAGTTATGGCTACACCTTC. Protein product: CASSLGSYGYTF.

The gene calls are TRBV7-2 and TRBJ1-2; TRBD1 aligns across 7 bases. The CDR3 extends over 18 amino acids. V lost 6 bases to trimming and J lost 5 bases; unmatched junction nucleotides: 21. The germline CDR1 and CDR2 sequences are SGHTA and FQGNSA. CDR3: CASSLFPPGQSLLYGYTF. The CDR3 coding sequence is TGTGCCAGCAGTCTATTCCCTCCGGGACAGAGTCTGTTATATGGCTACACCTTC. Full variable domain (rest looked up from reference TRBV7-2 and TRBJ1-2): GAGVSQSPSNKVTEKGKDVELRCDPISGHTALYWYRQSLGQGLEFLIYFQGNSAPDKSGLPSDRFSAERTGGSVSTLTIQRTQQEDSAVYLCASSLFPPGQSLLYGYTFGSGTRLTVV.

V usage is TRBV5-6 and J usage is TRBJ2-5; possibly TRBD2 for D (7 bases). The CDR3 extends over 14 amino acids. The V and J ends lost 4 bases and 1 base respectively, with 11 bases between them. The germline CDR1 and CDR2 sequences are SGHDT and YYEEEE. CDR3 loop: CASSLGGAQETQYF. In nucleotides, the CDR3 is TGTGCCAGCAGCCTAGGGGGGGCCCAAGAGACCCAGTACTTC.